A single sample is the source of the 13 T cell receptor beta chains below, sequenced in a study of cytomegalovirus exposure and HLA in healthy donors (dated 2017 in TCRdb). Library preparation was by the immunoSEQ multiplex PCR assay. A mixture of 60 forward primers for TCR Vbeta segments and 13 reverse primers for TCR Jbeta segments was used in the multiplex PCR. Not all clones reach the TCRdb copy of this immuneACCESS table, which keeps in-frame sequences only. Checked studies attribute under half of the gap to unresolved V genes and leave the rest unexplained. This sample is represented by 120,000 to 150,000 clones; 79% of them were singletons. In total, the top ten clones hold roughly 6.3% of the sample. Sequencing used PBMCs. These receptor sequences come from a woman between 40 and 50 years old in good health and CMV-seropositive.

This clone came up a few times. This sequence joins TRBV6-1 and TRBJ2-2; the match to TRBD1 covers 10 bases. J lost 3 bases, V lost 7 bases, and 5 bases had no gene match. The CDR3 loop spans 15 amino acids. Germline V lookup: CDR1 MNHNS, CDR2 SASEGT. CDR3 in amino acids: CASKRTGGDTGELFF. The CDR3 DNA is TGTGCCAGCAAAAGGACAGGGGGGGACACCGGGGAGCTGTTTTTT.

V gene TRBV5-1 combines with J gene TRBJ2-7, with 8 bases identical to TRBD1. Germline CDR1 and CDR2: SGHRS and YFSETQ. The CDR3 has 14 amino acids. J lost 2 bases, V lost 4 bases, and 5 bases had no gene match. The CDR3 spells CASSGGQGTYEQYF. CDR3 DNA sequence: TGCGCCAGCAGCGGTGGACAGGGCACCTACGAGCAGTACTTC.

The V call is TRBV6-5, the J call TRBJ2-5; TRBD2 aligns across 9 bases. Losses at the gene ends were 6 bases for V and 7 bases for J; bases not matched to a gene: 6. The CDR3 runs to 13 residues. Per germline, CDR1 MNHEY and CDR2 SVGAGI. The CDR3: CASRRGGDGTQYF. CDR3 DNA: TGTGCCAGCAGGCGGGGGGGTGACGGGACCCAGTACTTC.

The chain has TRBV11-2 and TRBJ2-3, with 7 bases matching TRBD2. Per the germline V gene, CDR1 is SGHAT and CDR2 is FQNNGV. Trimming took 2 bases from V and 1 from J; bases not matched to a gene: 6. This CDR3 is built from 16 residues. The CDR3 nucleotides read TGTGCCAGCAGCTTACGTTGGGCGGGGGGCACAGATACGCAGTATTTT. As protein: CASSLRWAGGTDTQYF.

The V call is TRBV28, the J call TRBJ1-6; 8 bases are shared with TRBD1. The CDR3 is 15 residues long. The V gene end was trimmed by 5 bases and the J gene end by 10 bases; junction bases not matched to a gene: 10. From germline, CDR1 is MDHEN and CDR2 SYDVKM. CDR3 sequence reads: CASSPADRDGSPLHF. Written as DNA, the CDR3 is TGTGCCAGCAGTCCAGCGGACAGGGATGGATCACCCCTCCACTTT.

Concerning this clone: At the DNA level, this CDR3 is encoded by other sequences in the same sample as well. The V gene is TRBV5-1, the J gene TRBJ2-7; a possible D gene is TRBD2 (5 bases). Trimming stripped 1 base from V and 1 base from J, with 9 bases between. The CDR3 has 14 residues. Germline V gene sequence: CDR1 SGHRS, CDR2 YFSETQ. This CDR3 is CASSLLGGSYEQYF. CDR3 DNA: TGCGCCAGCAGCTTGCTCGGAGGATCCTACGAGCAGTACTTC.

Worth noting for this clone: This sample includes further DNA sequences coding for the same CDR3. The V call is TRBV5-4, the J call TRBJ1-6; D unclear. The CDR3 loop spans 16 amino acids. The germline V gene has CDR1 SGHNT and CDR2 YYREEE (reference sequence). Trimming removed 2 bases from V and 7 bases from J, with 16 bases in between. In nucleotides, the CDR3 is TGTGCCAGCAGCTTTGGAGGGAGGCCTCTCAATTCACCCCTCCACTTT. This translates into CASSFGGRPLNSPLHF.

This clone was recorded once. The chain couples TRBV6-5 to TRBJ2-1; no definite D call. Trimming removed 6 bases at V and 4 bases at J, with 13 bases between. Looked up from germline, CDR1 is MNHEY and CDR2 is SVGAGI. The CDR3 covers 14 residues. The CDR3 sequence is CASRRPTRYNEQFF. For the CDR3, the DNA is TGTGCCAGCAGACGACCGACACGATACAATGAGCAGTTCTTC.

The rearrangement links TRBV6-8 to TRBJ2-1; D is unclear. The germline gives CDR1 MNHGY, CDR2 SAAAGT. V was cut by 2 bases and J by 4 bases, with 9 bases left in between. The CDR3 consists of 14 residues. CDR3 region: CASSYHLSYNEQFF. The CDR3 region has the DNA TGTGCCAGCAGTTACCACCTATCTTACAATGAGCAGTTCTTC.

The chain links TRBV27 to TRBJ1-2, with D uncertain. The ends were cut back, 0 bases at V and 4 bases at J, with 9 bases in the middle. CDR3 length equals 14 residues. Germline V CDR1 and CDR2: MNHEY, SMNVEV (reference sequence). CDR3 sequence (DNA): TGTGCCAGCAGTTTATCGCGGGGTGTCTATGGCTACACCTTC. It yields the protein CASSLSRGVYGYTF.

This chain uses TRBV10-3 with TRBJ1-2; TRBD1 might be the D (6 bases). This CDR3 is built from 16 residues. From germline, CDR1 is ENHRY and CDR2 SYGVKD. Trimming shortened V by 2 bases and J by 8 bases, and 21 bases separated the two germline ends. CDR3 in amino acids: CAISEKASADSKGYTF. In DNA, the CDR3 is TGTGCCATCAGTGAGAAAGCCTCCGCGGACAGTAAAGGCTACACCTTC.

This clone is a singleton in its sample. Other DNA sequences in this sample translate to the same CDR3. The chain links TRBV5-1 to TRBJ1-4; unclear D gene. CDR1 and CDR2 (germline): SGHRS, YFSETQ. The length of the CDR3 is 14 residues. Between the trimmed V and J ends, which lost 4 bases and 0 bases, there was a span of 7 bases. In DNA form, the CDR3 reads TGCGCCAGCAGCCTAGACTCAACTAATGAAAAACTGTTTTTT. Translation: CASSLDSTNEKLFF.

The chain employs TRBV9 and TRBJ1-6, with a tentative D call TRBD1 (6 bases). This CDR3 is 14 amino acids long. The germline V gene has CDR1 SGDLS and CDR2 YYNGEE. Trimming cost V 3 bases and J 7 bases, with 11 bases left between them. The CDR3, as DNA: TGTGCCAGCAGCGCCGGACAGACCAATTCACCCCTCCACTTT. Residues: CASSAGQTNSPLHF. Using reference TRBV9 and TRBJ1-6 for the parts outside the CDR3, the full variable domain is DSGVTQTPKHLITATGQRVTLRCSPRSGDLSVYWYQQSLDQGLQFLIQYYNGEERAKGNILERFSAQQFPDLHSELNLSSLELGDSALYFCASSAGQTNSPLHFGNGTRLTVT.